One sample yielded the 19 T cell receptor beta chains listed below, sequenced in a study of blood T cell repertoires in COVID-19. Repertoires were generated with immunoSEQ multiplex PCR, while TCRdb's copy carries only in-frame clones and drops some. The sample includes some 74,000 clones, 70% to 80% of them seen just once. The sequencing input was peripheral blood. The origin of the receptors is a man between 65 and 79 years old with active or convalescent COVID-19.

This clone was observed a few times. The chain couples TRBV7-9 to TRBJ1-1; possible D gene TRBD1, 5 bases. The V end lost 2 bases, the J end lost 2 bases, and 9 bases lay between the germline ends. CDR1 and CDR2 (germline): SEHNR, FQNEAQ (reference sequence). CDR3 length: 14 residues. The DNA for the CDR3 is TGTGCCAGCAGCTTAAGCGGGGCTAACACTGAAGCTTTCTTT. Protein sequence: CASSLSGANTEAFF.

V gene TRBV11-2 combines with J gene TRBJ2-3; 8 nucleotides match TRBD2. Unmatched junction bases numbered 8, after V lost 2 bases and J lost 4 bases. This CDR3 spans 16 amino acids. Germline loops: CDR1 SGHAT, CDR2 FQNNGV. The chain's CDR3 is CASSLRDGGGADTQYF. The CDR3 DNA sequence: TGTGCCAGCAGCTTAAGGGACGGGGGGGGAGCAGATACGCAGTATTTT.

The table lists this clone with a few counts. This sequence joins TRBV5-1 and TRBJ1-4; 11 bases fit TRBD1. The V gene's germline CDR1 is SGHRS and CDR2 YFSETQ. The J segment lost 4 bases and the V segment lost 4 bases, leaving 9 bases of the junction unmatched. The CDR3 runs 17 residues. The CDR3 DNA follows: TGCGCCAGCAGCCACGTTCCCGGGACAGGGGGTAATGAAAAACTGTTTTTT. Its translation is CASSHVPGTGGNEKLFF.

This clone was recorded at least ten times. This rearrangement joins TRBV19 to TRBJ1-5; tentative D call: TRBD1 (6 bases). The V and J ends lost 7 bases and 6 bases respectively, with 19 bases between them. The CDR3 spans 15 residues. In germline, CDR1 is LNHDA, CDR2 SQIVND (reference sequence). CDR3 in DNA: TGTGCCAGTACCCCACCACAGGGATTGGGTCAGCCCCAGCATTTT. Translating it yields CASTPPQGLGQPQHF.

The rearrangement links TRBV5-1 to TRBJ2-5; no clear D. Germline V CDR1 and CDR2: SGHRS, YFSETQ. This CDR3 is built from 16 residues. V was pared by 4 bases and J by 0 bases, with 16 bases between. DNA for the CDR3: TGCGCCAGCAGCGTTTCAGGATTTTTCCACCAAGAGACCCAGTACTTC. Translation gives CASSVSGFFHQETQYF.

CDR3 coding DNA: TGTGCCAGCAGCTTGAGGGGAGGTGGCGGGGAGCTGTTTTTT. As protein: CASSLRGGGGELFF. The gene calls are TRBV11-2 and TRBJ2-2, with D possibly TRBD2 on 6 matching bases. Germline CDR1 and CDR2: SGHAT and FQNNGV. Trimming cost V 3 bases and J 7 bases, with 12 bases left between them. This CDR3 has 14 amino acids.

The rearrangement joins TRBV6-5 to TRBJ1-2, with D possibly matching TRBD1 (5 bases). The germline V gene encodes CDR1 MNHEY and CDR2 SVGAGI. The CDR3 runs to 12 residues. Trimming removed 5 bases at V and 7 bases at J, with 11 bases between. Here the CDR3 DNA reads TGTGCCAGCAGTACCCAGGGAGGTGGCTACACCTTC. Translation: CASSTQGGGYTF.

This chain uses TRBV6-1 with TRBJ1-1; D remains unclear. Per germline, CDR1 MNHNS and CDR2 SASEGT. CDR3 length equals 14 residues. The germline V and J ends were trimmed by 2 bases and 1 base, with 8 bases remaining between them. CDR3 residues: CASSESIANTEAFF. CDR3 sequence (DNA): TGTGCCAGCAGTGAATCTATAGCGAACACTGAAGCTTTCTTT.

The rearrangement links TRBV30 to TRBJ2-1; 7 bases fit TRBD2. The V and J ends lost 0 bases and 12 bases, in that order; junction bases with no gene match: 5. Germline CDR1 reads GTSNPN; CDR2 reads SVGIG (reference sequence). The length of the CDR3 is 12 residues. CDR3 residues: CAWSVPSGGQFF. Here the CDR3 DNA reads TGTGCCTGGAGTGTACCCTCGGGGGGGCAGTTCTTC.

The chain joins TRBV30 to TRBJ2-3; 7 bases match TRBD2. Unmatched junction bases numbered 8, after V lost 1 base and J lost 4 bases. Germline V lookup: CDR1 GTSNPN, CDR2 SVGIG (reference sequence). The CDR3 sequence is 15 residues long. For the CDR3, the DNA is TGTGCCTGGAGTGCTGCGGGGGACCGCCCAGATACGCAGTATTTT. Encoded protein: CAWSAAGDRPDTQYF.

In DNA, the CDR3 is TGTGCCAGCACCAAGACAGGGGTCACTCAGCCCCAGCATTTT. Protein product: CASTKTGVTQPQHF. The chain recombines TRBV28 with TRBJ1-5; 8 bases are a match to TRBD1. The junction had 8 bases not matched to a gene; V was cut back by 7 bases and J by 6 bases. The CDR3 spans 14 residues. Looked up from germline, CDR1 is MDHEN and CDR2 is SYDVKM. Full variable domain (missing parts from reference TRBV28 and TRBJ1-5): DVKVTQSSRYLVKRTGEKVFLECVQDMDHENMFWYRQDPGLGLRLIYFSYDVKMKEKGDIPEGYSVSREKKERFSLILESASTNQTSMYLCASTKTGVTQPQHFGDGTRLSIL.

This chain uses TRBV7-9 with TRBJ2-3, with 7 bases aligning to TRBD2. V gave up 2 bases and J gave up 4 bases; unmatched junction bases: 12. CDR1 is SEHNR, CDR2 FQNEAQ, per germline (reference sequence). The CDR3 spans 17 residues. DNA for the CDR3: TGTGCCAGCAGCTTACCCACAGAGGGGAGGGCAGCAGATACGCAGTATTTT. Residues: CASSLPTEGRAADTQYF.

V gene TRBV28 combines with J gene TRBJ1-2; TRBD1 agrees at 10 bases. The V segment lost 7 bases and the J segment 2 bases; nucleotides outside the gene matches: 4. Germline V gene lookup returns CDR1 MDHEN and CDR2 SYDVKM. The CDR3 spans 14 residues. The CDR3 DNA reads as TGTGCCAGCAAGGTGGGACAGGGGAACTATGGCTACACCTTC. Its translation: CASKVGQGNYGYTF.

The J gene is TRBJ1-2, the V gene TRBV19; 9 bases match TRBD1. Germline V gene lookup returns CDR1 LNHDA and CDR2 SQIVND (reference sequence). Trimming cost V 4 bases and J 3 bases; bases outside gene matches: 6. There are 15 residues in the CDR3. CDR3 protein: CASSTNRDRDYGYTF. The CDR3 nucleotides read TGTGCCAGTAGTACTAACCGGGACAGGGACTATGGCTACACCTTC.

This clone has only one observation. This sequence joins TRBV5-1 and TRBJ1-3, with TRBD1 matching over 7 bases. The CDR3 covers 14 residues. Trimming at V came to 3 bases and at J to 4 bases, leaving 4 bases not matched to a gene. The germline V gene has CDR1 SGHRS and CDR2 YFSETQ. The CDR3 DNA sequence: TGCGCCAGCAGCTCCGGGACAGTGGGAAACACCATATATTTT. It is translated as CASSSGTVGNTIYF.

The rearrangement uses TRBV6-5 and TRBJ1-1; D is uncertain. This CDR3 has 13 residues. Per the germline V gene, CDR1 is MNHEY and CDR2 is SVGAGI. V lost 6 bases and J lost 7, with 15 bases in between. The CDR3 nucleotides read TGTGCCAGCAGGTCCACAGCCCAACGTGAAGCTTTCTTT. It translates to CASRSTAQREAFF.

The chain has TRBV7-9 and TRBJ2-5; D remains unclear. V lost 1 base to trimming and J lost 5 bases, with 11 bases between them. The germline gives CDR1 SEHNR, CDR2 FQNEAQ (reference sequence). There are 14 residues in the CDR3. The CDR3 loop reads CASSLGGVEETQYF. CDR3 in DNA: TGTGCCAGCAGCTTAGGTGGAGTAGAGGAGACCCAGTACTTC.

The chain links TRBV6-5 to TRBJ1-2; the D is unclear. CDR1 MNHEY and CDR2 SVGAGI come from the germline V gene. The CDR3 length is 13 residues. The V and J ends lost 5 bases and 4 bases respectively, with 11 bases between them. CDR3 sequence reads: CASSREDIYGYTF. DNA for the CDR3: TGTGCCAGCAGTCGAGAAGACATCTATGGCTACACCTTC.

This clone was counted a few times. The chain employs TRBV7-2 and TRBJ2-7, with 10 nucleotides matching TRBD2. Germline loops: CDR1 SGHTA, CDR2 FQGNSA. The CDR3 has 15 amino acids. V dropped 1 base and J dropped 7; count of bases not matched to a gene: 7. CDR3 sequence: CASSLDSGGPKEQYF. CDR3 bases: TGTGCCAGCAGCTTAGATAGCGGGGGGCCTAAGGAGCAGTACTTC.